This TCR beta chain stems from a study of cytomegalovirus exposure and HLA in healthy donors. Study findings and constraints: Cytomegalovirus-associated TCR beta chains were listed, numbering roughly 150. Within the approximately 130 validation repertoires, first-cohort TCR clusters tended to co-occur, according to a later analysis.

This clone qualifies as medium-sized. The antigen is not known. Method: immunoSEQ multiplex PCR; TCRdb's copy keeps in-frame clones and lacks some. The sample shows tens of thousands of clones, 90% of them seen only once. The sequencing input was PBMCs. This TCR derives from a man aged 18 to 30 in good health and CMV-seronegative.

CDR3 loop: CASSEGDNTDTQYF. The CDR3 bases are TGTGCCAGCAGTGAGGGGGACAACACAGATACGCAGTATTTT. This chain links TRBV6-4 with TRBJ2-3; D is possibly TRBD1 (6 bases). There are 14 residues in the CDR3. The V end lost 3 bases, the J end lost 2 bases, and 9 bases lay between the germline ends. Germline V gene sequence: CDR1 MRHNA, CDR2 SNTAGT.